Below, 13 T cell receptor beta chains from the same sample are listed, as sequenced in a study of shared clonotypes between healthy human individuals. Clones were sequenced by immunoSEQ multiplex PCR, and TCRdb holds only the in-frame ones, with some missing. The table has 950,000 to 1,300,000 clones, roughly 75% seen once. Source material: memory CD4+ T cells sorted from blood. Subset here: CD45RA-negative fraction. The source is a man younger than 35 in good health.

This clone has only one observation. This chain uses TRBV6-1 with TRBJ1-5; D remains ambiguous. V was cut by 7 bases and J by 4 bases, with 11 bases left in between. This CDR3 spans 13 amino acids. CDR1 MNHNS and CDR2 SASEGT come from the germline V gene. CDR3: CASNIGENQPQHF. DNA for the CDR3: TGTGCCAGCAACATTGGGGAGAATCAGCCCCAGCATTTT.

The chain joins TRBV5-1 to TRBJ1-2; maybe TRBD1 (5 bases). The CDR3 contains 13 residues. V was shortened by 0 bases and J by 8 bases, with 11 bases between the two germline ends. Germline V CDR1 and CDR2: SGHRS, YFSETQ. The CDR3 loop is CASSLGGRDGYTF. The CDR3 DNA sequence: TGCGCCAGCAGCTTGGGGGGCAGGGACGGCTACACCTTC.

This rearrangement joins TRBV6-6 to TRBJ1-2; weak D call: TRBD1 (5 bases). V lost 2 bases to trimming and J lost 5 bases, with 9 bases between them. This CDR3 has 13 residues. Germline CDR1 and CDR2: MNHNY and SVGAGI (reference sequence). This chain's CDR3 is CASSYGGEYGYTF. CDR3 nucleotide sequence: TGTGCCAGCAGTTACGGGGGGGAATATGGCTACACCTTC.

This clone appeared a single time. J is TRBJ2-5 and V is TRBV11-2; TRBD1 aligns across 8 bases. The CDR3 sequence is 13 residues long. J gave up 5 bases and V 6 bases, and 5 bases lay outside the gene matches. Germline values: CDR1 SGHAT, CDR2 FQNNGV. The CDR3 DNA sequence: TGTGCCAGCAGAAACAGGGGGACCGAGACCCAGTACTTC. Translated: CASRNRGTETQYF. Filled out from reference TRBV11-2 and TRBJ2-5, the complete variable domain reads EAGVAQSPRYKIIEKRQSVAFWCNPISGHATLYWYQQILGQGPKLLIQFQNNGVVDDSQLPKDRFSAERLKGVDSTLKIQPAKLEDSAVYLCASRNRGTETQYFGPGTRLLVL.

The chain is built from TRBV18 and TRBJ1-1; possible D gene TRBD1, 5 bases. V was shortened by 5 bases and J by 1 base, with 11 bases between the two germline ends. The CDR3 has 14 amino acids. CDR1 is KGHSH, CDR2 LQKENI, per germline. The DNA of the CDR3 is TGTGCCAGCTCAGACGGACACCCGAACACTGAAGCTTTCTTT. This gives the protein CASSDGHPNTEAFF.

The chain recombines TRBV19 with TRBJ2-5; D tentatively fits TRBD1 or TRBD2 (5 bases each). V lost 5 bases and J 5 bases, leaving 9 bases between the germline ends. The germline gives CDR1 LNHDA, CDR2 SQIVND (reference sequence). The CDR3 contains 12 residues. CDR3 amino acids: CASSAGTETQYF. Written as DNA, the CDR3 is TGTGCCAGTAGTGCCGGGACCGAGACCCAGTACTTC.

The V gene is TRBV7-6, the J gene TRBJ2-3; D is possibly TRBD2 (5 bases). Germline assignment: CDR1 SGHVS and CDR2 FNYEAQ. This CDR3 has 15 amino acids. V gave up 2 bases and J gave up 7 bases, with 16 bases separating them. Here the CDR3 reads CASSLTLVNGNTQYF. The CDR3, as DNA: TGTGCCAGCAGCTTAACACTAGTAAACGGGAATACGCAGTATTTT.

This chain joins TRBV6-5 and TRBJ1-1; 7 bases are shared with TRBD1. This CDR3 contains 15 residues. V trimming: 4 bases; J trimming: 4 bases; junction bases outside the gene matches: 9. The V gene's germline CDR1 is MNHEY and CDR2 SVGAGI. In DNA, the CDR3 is TGTGCCAGCAGTTCGCTGACAGGGCAAAGCACTGAAGCTTTCTTT. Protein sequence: CASSSLTGQSTEAFF.

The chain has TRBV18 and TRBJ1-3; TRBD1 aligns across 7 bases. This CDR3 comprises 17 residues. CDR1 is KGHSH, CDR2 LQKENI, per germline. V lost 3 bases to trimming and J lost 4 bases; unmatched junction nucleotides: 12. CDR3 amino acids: CASSPPEGAPLGNTIYF. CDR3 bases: TGTGCCAGCTCACCCCCAGAGGGGGCGCCCCTCGGAAACACCATATATTTT.

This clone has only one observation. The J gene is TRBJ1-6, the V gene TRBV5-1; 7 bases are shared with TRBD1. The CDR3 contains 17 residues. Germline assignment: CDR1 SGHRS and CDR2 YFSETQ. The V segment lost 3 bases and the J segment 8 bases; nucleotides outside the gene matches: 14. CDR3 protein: CASSSRGDSRLHSPLHF. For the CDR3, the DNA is TGCGCCAGCAGCTCCAGGGGGGACAGTAGGCTCCATTCACCCCTCCACTTT.

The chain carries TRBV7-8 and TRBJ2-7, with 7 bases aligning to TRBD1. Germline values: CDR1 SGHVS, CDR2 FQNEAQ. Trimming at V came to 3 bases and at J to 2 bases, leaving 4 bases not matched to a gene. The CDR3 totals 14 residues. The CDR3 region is CASSLGTVTYEQYF. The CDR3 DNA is TGTGCCAGCAGCTTGGGGACAGTTACCTACGAGCAGTACTTC.

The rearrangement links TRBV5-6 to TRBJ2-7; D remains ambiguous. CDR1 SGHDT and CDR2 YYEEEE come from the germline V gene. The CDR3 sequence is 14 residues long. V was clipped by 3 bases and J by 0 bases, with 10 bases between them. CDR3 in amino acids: CASSWVLTSYEQYF. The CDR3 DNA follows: TGTGCCAGCAGCTGGGTACTAACCTCCTACGAGCAGTACTTC.

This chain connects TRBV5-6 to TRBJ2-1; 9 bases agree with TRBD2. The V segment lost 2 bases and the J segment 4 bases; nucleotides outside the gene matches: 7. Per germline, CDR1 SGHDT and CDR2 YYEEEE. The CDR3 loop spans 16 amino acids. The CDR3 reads CASSFGLAGTYNEQFF. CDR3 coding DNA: TGTGCCAGCAGCTTTGGCCTAGCGGGGACATACAATGAGCAGTTCTTC. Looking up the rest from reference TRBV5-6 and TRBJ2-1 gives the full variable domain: DAGVTQSPTHLIKTRGQQVTLRCSPKSGHDTVSWYQQALGQGPQFIFQYYEEEERQRGNFPDRFSGHQFPNYSSELNVNALLLGDSALYLCASSFGLAGTYNEQFFGPGTRLTVL.